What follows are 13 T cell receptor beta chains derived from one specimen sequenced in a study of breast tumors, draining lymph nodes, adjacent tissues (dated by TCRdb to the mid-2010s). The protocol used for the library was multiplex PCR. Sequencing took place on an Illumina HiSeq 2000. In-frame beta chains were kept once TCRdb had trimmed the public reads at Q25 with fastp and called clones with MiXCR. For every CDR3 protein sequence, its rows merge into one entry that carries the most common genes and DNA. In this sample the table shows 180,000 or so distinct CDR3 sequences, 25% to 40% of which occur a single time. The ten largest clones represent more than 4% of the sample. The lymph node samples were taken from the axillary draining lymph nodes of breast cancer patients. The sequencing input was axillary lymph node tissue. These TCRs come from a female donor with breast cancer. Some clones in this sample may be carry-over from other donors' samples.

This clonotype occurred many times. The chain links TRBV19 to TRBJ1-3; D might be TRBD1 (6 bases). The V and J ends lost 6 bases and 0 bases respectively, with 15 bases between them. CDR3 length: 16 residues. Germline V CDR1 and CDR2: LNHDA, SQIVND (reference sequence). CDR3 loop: CASSAQQGFSGNTIYF. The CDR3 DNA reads TGTGCCAGTAGCGCGCAACAGGGCTTCTCTGGAAACACCATATATTTT. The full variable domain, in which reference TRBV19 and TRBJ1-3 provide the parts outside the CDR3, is DGGITQSPKYLFRKEGQNVTLSCEQNLNHDAMYWYRQDPGQGLRLIYYSQIVNDFQKGDIAEGYSVSREKKESFPLTVTSAQKNPTAFYLCASSAQQGFSGNTIYFGEGSWLTVV.

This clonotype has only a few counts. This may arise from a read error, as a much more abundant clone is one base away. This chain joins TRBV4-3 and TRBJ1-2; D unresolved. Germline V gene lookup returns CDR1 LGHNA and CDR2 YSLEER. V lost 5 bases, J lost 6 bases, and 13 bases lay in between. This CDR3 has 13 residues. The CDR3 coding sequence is TGCGCCAGCAGCGCGACGGGCCGTCATGGCTACACCTTC. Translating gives CASSATGRHGYTF.

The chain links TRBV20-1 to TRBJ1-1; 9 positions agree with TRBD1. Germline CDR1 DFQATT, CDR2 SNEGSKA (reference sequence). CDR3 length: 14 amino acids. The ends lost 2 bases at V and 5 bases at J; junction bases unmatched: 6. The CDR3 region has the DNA TGCAGTGCTAGAACGAAGACAGGGGGAACTGAAGCTTTCTTT. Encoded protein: CSARTKTGGTEAFF.

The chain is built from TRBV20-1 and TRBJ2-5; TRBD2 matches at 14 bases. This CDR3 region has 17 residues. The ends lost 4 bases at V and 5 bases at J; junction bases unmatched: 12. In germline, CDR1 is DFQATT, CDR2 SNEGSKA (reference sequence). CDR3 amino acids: CSAKPGLAGAPRETQYF. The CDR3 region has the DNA TGCAGTGCTAAACCGGGACTAGCGGGGGCGCCGAGGGAGACCCAGTACTTC.

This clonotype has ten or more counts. The CDR3 nucleotides read TGTGCCAGCAGCCCCTCAGGGCTTACTAATGAAAAACTGTTTTTT. Its protein product is CASSPSGLTNEKLFF. The genes are TRBV7-6 and TRBJ1-4; D is perhaps TRBD1 (5 bases). This CDR3 spans 15 amino acids. The germline CDR1 and CDR2 sequences are SGHVS and FNYEAQ. V gave up 5 bases and J gave up 2 bases, with 12 bases separating them.

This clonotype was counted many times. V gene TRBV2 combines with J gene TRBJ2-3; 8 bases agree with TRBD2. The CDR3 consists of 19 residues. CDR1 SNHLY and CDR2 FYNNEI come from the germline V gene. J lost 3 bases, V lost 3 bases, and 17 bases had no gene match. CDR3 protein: CASSDSGSLVGRVTDTQYF. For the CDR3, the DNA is TGTGCCAGCAGTGATTCGGGGAGCCTTGTCGGGAGGGTAACAGATACGCAGTATTTT.

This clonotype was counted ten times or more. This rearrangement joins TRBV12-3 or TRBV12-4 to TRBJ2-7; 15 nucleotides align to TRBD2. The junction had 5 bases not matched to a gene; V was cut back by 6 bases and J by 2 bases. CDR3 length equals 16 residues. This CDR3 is CASSPGLAGGPYEQYF. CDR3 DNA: TGTGCCAGCAGCCCAGGACTAGCGGGAGGGCCCTACGAGCAGTACTTC.

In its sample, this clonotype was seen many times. The CDR3 reads CASSPSRLSPGVQYF. DNA for the CDR3: TGTGCCAGCAGCCCATCAAGGCTTTCTCCGGGGGTGCAGTATTTT. The V and J genes are TRBV7-2 and TRBJ2-3, with TRBD2 as a possible D gene (6 bases). CDR1 is SGHTA, CDR2 FQGNSA, per germline. Trimming stripped 5 bases from V and 11 bases from J, with 23 bases between. CDR3 length equals 15 residues.

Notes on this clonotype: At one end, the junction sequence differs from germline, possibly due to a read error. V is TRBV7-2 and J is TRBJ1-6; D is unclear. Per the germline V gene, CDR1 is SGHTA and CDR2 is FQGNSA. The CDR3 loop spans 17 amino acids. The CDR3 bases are TGTGCCAGCAGCTTATACCCCTCGTCCAGCGGCAATTCACCCCTCCGCTTT. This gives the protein CASSLYPSSSGNSPLRF.

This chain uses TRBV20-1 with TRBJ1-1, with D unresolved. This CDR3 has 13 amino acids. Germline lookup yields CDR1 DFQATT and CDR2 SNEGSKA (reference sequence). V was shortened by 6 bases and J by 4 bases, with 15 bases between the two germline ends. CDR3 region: CSADHPRSTEAFF. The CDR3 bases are TGCAGTGCCGACCACCCGAGGTCCACTGAAGCTTTCTTT.

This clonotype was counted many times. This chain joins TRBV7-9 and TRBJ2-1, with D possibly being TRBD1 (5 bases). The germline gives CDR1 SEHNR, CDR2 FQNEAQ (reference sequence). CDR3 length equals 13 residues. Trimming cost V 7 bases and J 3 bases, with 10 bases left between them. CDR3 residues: CASTEDIYNEQFF. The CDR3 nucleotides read TGTGCCAGCACAGAGGACATCTACAATGAGCAGTTCTTC.

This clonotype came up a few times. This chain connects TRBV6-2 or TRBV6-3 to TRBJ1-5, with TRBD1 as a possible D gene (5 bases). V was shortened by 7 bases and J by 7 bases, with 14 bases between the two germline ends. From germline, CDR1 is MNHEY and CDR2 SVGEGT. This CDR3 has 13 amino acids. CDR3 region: CASTGTPGQPQHF. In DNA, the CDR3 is TGTGCCAGCACCGGGACTCCGGGGCAGCCCCAGCATTTT.

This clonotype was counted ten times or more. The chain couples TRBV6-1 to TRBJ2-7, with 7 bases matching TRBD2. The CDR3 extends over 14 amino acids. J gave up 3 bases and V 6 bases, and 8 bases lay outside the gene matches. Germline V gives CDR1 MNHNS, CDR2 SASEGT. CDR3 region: CASRETSANYEQYF. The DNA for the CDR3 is TGTGCCAGCAGGGAAACTAGCGCCAACTACGAGCAGTACTTC.